Presented here are 8 T cell receptor beta chains from one specimen sequenced in a study of persistence of HIV-infected CD4 T cells. The libraries were made with immunoSEQ version 4 in survey mode. Some clones are missing from TCRdb's copy, which holds only in-frame ones; the method was immunoSEQ multiplex PCR. The sample holds roughly 45,000 clones, 89% seen once. Cells were stimulated nonspecifically with anti-CD3/anti-CD28 magnetic beads. Sorting selected CD4+ T cells upregulating both CD40 ligand and CD69. Which antigens these TCRs recognize remains unknown. The sample in question was CD4+ T cells sorted from PBMCs after roughly 19-hour stimulation, obtained from a patient who received antiretroviral therapy. The receptors come from an adult man with HIV who was CMV-seropositive.

This clone was seen once. The chain is built from TRBV29-1 and TRBJ2-7, with D possibly TRBD1 on 6 matching bases. V lost 3 bases, J lost 1 base, and 16 bases lay in between. Per germline, CDR1 SQVTM and CDR2 ANQGSEA. This CDR3 comprises 15 residues. CDR3 region: CSVEDDTQGSYEQYF. CDR3 nucleotides: TGCAGCGTTGAGGACGATACACAGGGTTCCTACGAGCAGTACTTC.

This chain uses TRBV12-3 or TRBV12-4 with TRBJ1-6, with D uncertain. Between the trimmed V and J ends, which lost 7 bases and 7 bases, there was a span of 11 bases. The CDR3 spans 13 residues. The CDR3 here is CASTPRRNSPLHF. CDR3 in DNA: TGTGCCAGCACGCCCCGCAGAAATTCACCCCTCCACTTT.

V is TRBV6-5 and J is TRBJ2-7, with D possibly matching TRBD1 (5 bases). CDR1 MNHEY and CDR2 SVGAGI come from the germline V gene. The CDR3 is made up of 13 amino acids. V dropped 5 bases and J dropped 3 bases, with 11 bases sitting between them. The CDR3 here is CASSQGSLYEQYF. CDR3 in DNA: TGTGCCAGCAGTCAGGGTTCCCTCTACGAGCAGTACTTC.

The chain employs TRBV18 and TRBJ1-4; D is unclear. Germline CDR1 and CDR2: KGHSH and LQKENI. The ends were cut back, 1 base at V and 5 bases at J, with 11 bases in the middle. The CDR3 loop spans 15 amino acids. The CDR3 DNA sequence: TGTGCCAGCTCACCACAGGGAAATGGGAATGAAAAACTGTTTTTT. It yields the protein CASSPQGNGNEKLFF.

V and J are TRBV18 and TRBJ1-1; D remains unclear. Between the trimmed V and J ends, which lost 6 bases and 0 bases, there was a span of 11 bases. Germline V lookup: CDR1 KGHSH, CDR2 LQKENI. The CDR3 runs 14 residues. CDR3 in amino acids: CASSPGVMNTEAFF. CDR3 coding DNA: TGTGCCAGCTCCCCAGGAGTTATGAACACTGAAGCTTTCTTT.

CDR3 sequence (DNA): TGTGCCAGCAGCCGAACCTTAACGAACTACGAGCAGTACTTC. Protein sequence: CASSRTLTNYEQYF. The J gene is TRBJ2-7, the V gene TRBV5-5; D is undetermined. Looked up from germline, CDR1 is SGHKS and CDR2 is YYEKEE (reference sequence). Trimming removed 4 bases at V and 3 bases at J, with 14 bases between. The CDR3 sequence is 14 residues long.

The CDR3 sequence is CASNRDPNEKLFF. CDR3 coding DNA: TGTGCCAGCAACAGGGATCCTAATGAAAAACTGTTTTTT. The gene calls are TRBV2 and TRBJ1-4; the D gene is possibly TRBD1 (6 bases). Germline V gene lookup returns CDR1 SNHLY and CDR2 FYNNEI. V was trimmed by 7 bases and J by 3 bases, leaving 9 bases between them. CDR3 size: 13 residues.

This clone appeared a single time. The genes are TRBV5-5 and TRBJ1-2; D is unresolved. The CDR3 is 16 amino acids. In germline, CDR1 is SGHKS, CDR2 YYEKEE (reference sequence). Deletions cut 0 bases from V and 3 bases from J, with 15 bases between. The CDR3 spells CASSLAVGQDHYGYTF. The CDR3 coding sequence is TGTGCCAGCAGCTTGGCGGTTGGGCAGGATCACTATGGCTACACCTTC.